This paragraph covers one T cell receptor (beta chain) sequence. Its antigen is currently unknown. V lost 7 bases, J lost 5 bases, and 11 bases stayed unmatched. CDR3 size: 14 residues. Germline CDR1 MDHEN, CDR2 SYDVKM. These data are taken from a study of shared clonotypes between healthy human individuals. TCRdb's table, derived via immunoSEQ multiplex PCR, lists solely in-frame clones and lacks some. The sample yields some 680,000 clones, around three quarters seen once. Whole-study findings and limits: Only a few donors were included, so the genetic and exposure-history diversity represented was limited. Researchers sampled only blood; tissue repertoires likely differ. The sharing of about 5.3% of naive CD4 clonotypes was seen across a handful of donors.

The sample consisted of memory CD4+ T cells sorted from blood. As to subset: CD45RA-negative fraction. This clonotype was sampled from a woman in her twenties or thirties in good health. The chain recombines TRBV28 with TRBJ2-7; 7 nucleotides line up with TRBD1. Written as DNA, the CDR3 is TGTGCCAGCACTATTTACAGGGGACGGAACGAGCAGTACTTC. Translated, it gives CASTIYRGRNEQYF.